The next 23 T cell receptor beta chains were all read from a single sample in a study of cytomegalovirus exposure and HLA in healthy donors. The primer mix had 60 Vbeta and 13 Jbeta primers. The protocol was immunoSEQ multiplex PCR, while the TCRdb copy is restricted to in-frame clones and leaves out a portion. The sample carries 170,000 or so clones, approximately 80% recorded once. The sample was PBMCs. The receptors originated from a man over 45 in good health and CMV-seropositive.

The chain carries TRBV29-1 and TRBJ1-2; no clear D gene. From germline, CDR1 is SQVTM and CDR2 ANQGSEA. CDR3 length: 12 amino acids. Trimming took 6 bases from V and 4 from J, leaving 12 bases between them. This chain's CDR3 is CSVKDMVYGYTF. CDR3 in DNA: TGCAGCGTGAAAGACATGGTCTATGGCTACACCTTC. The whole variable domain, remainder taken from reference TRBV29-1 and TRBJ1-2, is SAVISQKPSRDICQRGTSLTIQCQVDSQVTMMFWYRQQPGQSLTLIATANQGSEATYESGFVIDKFPISRPNLTFSTLTVSNMSPEDSSIYLCSVKDMVYGYTFGSGTRLTVV.

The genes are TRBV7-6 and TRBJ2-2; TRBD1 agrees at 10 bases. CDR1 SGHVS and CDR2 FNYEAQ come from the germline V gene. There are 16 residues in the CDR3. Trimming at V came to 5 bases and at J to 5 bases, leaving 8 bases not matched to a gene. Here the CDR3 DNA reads TGTGCCAGCAGCCCCCGACAGGGGGCGGGAACCGGGGAGCTGTTTTTT. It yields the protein CASSPRQGAGTGELFF. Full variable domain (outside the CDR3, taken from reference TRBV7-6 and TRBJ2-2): GAGVSQSPRYKVTKRGQDVALRCDPISGHVSLYWYRQALGQGPEFLTYFNYEAQQDKSGLPNDRFSAERPEGSISTLTIQRTEQRDSAMYRCASSPRQGAGTGELFFGEGSRLTVL.

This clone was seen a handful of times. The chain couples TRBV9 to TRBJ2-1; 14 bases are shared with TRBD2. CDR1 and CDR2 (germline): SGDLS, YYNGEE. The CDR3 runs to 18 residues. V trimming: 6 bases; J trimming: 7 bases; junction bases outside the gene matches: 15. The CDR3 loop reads CASTKEGEGLAGANEQFF. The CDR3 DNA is TGTGCCAGCACCAAGGAGGGGGAGGGACTAGCGGGAGCGAATGAGCAGTTCTTC.

The CDR3: CASNPRGTQETQYF. The CDR3 DNA follows: TGCGCCAGCAACCCGCGGGGGACCCAAGAGACCCAGTACTTC. The genes are TRBV5-1 and TRBJ2-5; 7 bases line up with TRBD2. The trim removed 6 bases at V and 1 base at J, leaving 6 bases unmatched. Germline V CDR1 and CDR2: SGHRS, YFSETQ. The CDR3 consists of 14 residues.

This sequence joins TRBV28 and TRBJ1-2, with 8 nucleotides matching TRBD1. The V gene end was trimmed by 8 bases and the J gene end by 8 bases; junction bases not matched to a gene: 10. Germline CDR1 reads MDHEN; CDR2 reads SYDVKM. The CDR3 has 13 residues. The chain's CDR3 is CASRPQGAGGYTF. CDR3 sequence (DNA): TGTGCCAGCCGCCCCCAGGGGGCGGGCGGCTACACCTTC.

The CDR3 DNA sequence: TGTGCCAGCAGCTTAGAGGTGCGGACAGGAGGAAGTGAGCAGTTCTTC. It codes for CASSLEVRTGGSEQFF. This rearrangement joins TRBV7-3 to TRBJ2-1; 7 positions match TRBD1. This CDR3 is built from 16 residues. With 2 bases clipped from V and 9 bases from J, the junction kept 13 bases outside the gene matches. The germline CDR1 and CDR2 sequences are SGHTA and FQGTGA.

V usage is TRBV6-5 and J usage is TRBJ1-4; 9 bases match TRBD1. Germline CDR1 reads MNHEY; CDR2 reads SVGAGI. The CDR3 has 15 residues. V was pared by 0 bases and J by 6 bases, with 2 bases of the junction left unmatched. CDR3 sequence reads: CASSYSTGGYEKLFF. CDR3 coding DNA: TGTGCCAGCAGTTACTCGACAGGGGGTTATGAAAAACTGTTTTTT.

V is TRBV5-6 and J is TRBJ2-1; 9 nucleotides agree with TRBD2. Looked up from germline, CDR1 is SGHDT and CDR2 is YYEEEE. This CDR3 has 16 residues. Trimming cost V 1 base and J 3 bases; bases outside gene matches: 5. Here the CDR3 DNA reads TGTGCCAGCAGCTTGCCCGGGACTAGCAACTACAATGAGCAGTTCTTC. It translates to CASSLPGTSNYNEQFF.

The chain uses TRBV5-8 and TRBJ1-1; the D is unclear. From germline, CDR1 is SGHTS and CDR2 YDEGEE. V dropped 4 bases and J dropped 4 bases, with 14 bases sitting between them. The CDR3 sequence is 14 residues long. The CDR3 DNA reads TGTGCCAGCAGCCCGGGCCCTCGGGGCACTGAAGCTTTCTTT. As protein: CASSPGPRGTEAFF.

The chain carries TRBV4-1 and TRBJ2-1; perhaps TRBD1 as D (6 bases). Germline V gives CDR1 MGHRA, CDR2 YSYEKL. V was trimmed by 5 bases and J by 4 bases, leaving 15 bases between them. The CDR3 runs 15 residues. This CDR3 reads CASSYDRLSYNEQFF. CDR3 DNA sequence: TGCGCCAGCAGCTATGACAGGCTCTCTTACAATGAGCAGTTCTTC.

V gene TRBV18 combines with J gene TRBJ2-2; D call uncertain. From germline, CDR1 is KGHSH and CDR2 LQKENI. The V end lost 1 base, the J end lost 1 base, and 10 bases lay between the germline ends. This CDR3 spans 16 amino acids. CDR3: CASSPRRSENTGELFF. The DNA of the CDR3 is TGTGCCAGCTCACCACGTCGGAGCGAGAACACCGGGGAGCTGTTTTTT.

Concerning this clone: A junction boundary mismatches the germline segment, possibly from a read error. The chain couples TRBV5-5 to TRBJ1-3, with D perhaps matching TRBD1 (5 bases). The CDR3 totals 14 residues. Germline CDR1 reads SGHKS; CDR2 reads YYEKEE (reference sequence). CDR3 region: CANSLVGRGNTIYF. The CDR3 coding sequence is TGTGCCAACAGCTTGGTGGGGCGGGGAAACACCATATATTTT.

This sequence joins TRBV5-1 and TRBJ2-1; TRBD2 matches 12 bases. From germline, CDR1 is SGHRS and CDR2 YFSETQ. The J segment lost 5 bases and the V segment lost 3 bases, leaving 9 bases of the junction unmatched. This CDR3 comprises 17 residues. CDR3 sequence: CASSSRRLAGVDNEQFF. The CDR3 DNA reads TGCGCCAGCAGCTCTCGCCGACTAGCGGGAGTGGACAATGAGCAGTTCTTC.

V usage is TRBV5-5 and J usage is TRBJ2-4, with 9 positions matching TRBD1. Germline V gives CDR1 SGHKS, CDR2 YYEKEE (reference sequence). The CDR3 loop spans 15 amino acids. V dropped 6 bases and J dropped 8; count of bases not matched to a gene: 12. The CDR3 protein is CASILPGQGFDIQYF. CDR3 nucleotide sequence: TGTGCCAGCATTCTTCCGGGACAGGGTTTTGACATTCAGTACTTC.

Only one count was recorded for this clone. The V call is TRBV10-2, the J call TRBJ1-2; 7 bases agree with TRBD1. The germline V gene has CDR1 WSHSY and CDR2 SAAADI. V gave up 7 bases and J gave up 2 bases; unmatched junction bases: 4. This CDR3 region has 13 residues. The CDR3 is CASTDRPNYGYTF. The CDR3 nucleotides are TGCGCCAGCACGGACAGGCCAAACTATGGCTACACCTTC.

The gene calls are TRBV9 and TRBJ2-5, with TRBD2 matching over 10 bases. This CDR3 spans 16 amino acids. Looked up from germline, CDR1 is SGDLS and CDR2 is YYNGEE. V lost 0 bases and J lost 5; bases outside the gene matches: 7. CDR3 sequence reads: CASSVGLAGEKETQYF. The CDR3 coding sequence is TGTGCCAGCAGCGTAGGTCTAGCGGGGGAGAAGGAGACCCAGTACTTC.

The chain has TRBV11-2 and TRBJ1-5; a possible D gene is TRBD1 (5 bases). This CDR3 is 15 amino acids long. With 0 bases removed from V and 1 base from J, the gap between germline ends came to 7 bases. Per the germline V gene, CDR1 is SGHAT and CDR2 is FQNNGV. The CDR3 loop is CASSLDGGSNQPQHF. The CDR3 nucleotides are TGTGCCAGCAGCTTAGACGGGGGGAGCAATCAGCCCCAGCATTTT.

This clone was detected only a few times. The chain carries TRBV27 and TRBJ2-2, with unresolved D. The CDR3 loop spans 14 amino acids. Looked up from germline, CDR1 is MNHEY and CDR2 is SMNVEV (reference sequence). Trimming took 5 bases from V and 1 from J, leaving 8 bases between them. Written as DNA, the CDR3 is TGTGCCAGCAGTCCCCTAGGGAACACCGGGGAGCTGTTTTTT. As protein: CASSPLGNTGELFF.

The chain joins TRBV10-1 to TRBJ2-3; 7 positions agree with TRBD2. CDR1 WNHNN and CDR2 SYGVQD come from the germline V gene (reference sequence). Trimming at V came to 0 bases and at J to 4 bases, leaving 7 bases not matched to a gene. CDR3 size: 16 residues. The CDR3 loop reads CASSESSGGPADTQYF. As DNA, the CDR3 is TGCGCCAGCAGTGAGTCGTCGGGAGGCCCCGCAGATACGCAGTATTTT.

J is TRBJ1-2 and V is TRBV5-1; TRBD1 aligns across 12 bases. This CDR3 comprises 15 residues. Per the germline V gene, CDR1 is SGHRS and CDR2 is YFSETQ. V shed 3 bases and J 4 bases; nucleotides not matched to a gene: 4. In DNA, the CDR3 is TGCGCCAGCAGCTCGGGACAGGGGGCCCGCTATGGCTACACCTTC. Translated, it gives CASSSGQGARYGYTF.

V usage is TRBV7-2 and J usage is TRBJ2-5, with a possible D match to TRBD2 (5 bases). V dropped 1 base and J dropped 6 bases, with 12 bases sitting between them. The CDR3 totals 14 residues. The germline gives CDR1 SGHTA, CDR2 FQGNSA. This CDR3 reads CASSLGSRRQTQYF. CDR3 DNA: TGTGCCAGCAGCTTAGGTTCCAGGAGGCAGACCCAGTACTTC. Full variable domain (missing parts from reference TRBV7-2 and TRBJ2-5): GAGVSQSPSNKVTEKGKDVELRCDPISGHTALYWYRQSLGQGLEFLIYFQGNSAPDKSGLPSDRFSAERTGGSVSTLTIQRTQQEDSAVYLCASSLGSRRQTQYFGPGTRLLVL.

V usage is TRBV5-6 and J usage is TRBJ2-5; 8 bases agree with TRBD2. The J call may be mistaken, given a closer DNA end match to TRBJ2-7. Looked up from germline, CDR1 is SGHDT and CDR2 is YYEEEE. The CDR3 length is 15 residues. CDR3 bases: TGTGCCAGCAGCCCCGACGCGGGGGGTAGCTACGAGCAGTACTTC. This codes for CASSPDAGGSYEQYF.

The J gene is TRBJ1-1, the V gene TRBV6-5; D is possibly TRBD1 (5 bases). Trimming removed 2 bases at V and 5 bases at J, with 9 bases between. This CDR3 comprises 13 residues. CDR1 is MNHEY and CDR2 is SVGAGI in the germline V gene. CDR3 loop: CASSYGGVTEAFF. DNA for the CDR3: TGTGCCAGCAGTTACGGGGGGGTAACTGAAGCTTTCTTT.